This T cell receptor beta chain was found in a study of blood T cell repertoires in COVID-19. Measured with immunoSEQ multiplex PCR; TCRdb has only the in-frame clones, and not every one. The sample holds some 150,000 clones, 85% to 90% seen once. With V trimmed by 2 bases and J by 3 bases, 3 bases remained unmatched. Germline V gene sequence: CDR1 SEHNR, CDR2 FQNEAQ (reference sequence). The CDR3 covers 15 residues. The TCR originated in a woman aged 80 or over in a cohort sampled during active or convalescent COVID-19. V and J are TRBV7-9 and TRBJ1-3, with TRBD1 matching 8 bases. The sequencing input was peripheral blood. The CDR3 DNA reads as TGTGCCAGCAGCTTATTCAGGGGGCTTGGAAACACCATATATTTT. This translates into CASSLFRGLGNTIYF.